This T cell receptor (beta chain) derives from a study of post-analysis software for immune sequencing data. Study-wide background: Recorded disease courses covered relapsing-remitting, secondary progressive and progressive-relapsing multiple sclerosis. Some patients had no subtype annotation. General study results and limits: Controls' normalized Chao1 diversity significantly exceeded that of multiple sclerosis patients. Patients had higher frequencies than controls of five or six TRBV segments, including TRBV5-6, TRBV5-1 and TRBV20-1.

Germline values: CDR1 SNHLY, CDR2 FYNNEI. CDR3 length: 17 amino acids. Germline trimming cut 7 bases from V and 4 bases from J; bases unmatched to any gene: 13. The authors incorporated unique molecular identifiers into the TCR beta cDNA libraries. TCRdb called the PCR reads again in MiXCR, with one record for every CDR3 protein. The sample yields around 500,000 distinct CDR3 sequences, around 34% seen once. As for this clonotype: Antigen: not known.

The sequence came from a girl aged 2-17 years with multiple sclerosis. The source material was blood. The genes are TRBV2 and TRBJ2-3; 11 positions agree with TRBD2. The CDR3 coding sequence is TGTGCCAGCACCAACCTACTAGCGGGGGTCCGATCAGATACGCAGTATTTT. This translates into CASTNLLAGVRSDTQYF.